This is a list of T cell receptor beta chains from one sample in a study of OX40 agonist ivuxolimab in advanced cancers. The protocol was immunoSEQ multiplex PCR, while the TCRdb copy is restricted to in-frame clones and leaves out a portion. The sample shows 30,000 to 35,000 clones, roughly 84% of them seen only once. The sample in question was CD4+ or CD8+ T cells sorted from blood, obtained in a trial of the OX40 agonist ivuxolimab. The receptor source for this set is an adult with an advanced solid tumor such as melanoma, head and neck, liver or kidney cancer. Both conserved end residues are part of each CDR3. The D gene is left open where the match is weak. Only part of the rows carry a size: once, few, many, or a class if the clone is expanded.

D gene: TRBD2; V gene: TRBV28; J gene: TRBJ2-1; clone size: NA; CDR3 DNA: TGTGCCAGCAGCGAGACTCCCGGGACTAGCGGGAGGGTCGATGAGCAGTTCTTC; CDR3 protein: CASSETPGTSGRVDEQFF
D gene: TRBD1; V gene: TRBV19; J gene: TRBJ2-6; clone size: once; CDR3 DNA: TGTGCCAGTAGTATGACAGGGAATTCCTTCTCTGGGGCCAACGTCCTGACTTTC; CDR3 protein: CASSMTGNSFSGANVLTF
D gene: NA; V gene: TRBV7-8; J gene: TRBJ2-7; clone size: NA; CDR3 DNA: TGTGCCAGCAGCATTGGTGTCGGCTACGAGCAGTACTTC; CDR3 protein: CASSIGVGYEQYF
D gene: NA; V gene: TRBV28; J gene: TRBJ1-3; clone size: NA; CDR3 DNA: TGTGCCAGCAGTTCCCCGAGAGACTCCTCTGGAAACACCATATATTTT; CDR3 protein: CASSSPRDSSGNTIYF
D gene: NA; V gene: TRBV7-2; J gene: TRBJ2-7; clone size: medium-sized; CDR3 DNA: TGTGCCAGCAGCTTAAGTCCGAACGGCGGGCAGTACTTC; CDR3 protein: CASSLSPNGGQYF
D gene: NA; V gene: TRBV13; J gene: TRBJ1-1; clone size: NA; CDR3 DNA: TGTGCCAGCAGGTGGGCGGGGGAAGGGGCTTTCTTT; CDR3 protein: CASRWAGEGAFF
D gene: NA; V gene: TRBV7-2; J gene: TRBJ2-7; clone size: NA; CDR3 DNA: TGTGCCAGCAGCTTGACTTCATTCTCCTACGAGCAGTACTTC; CDR3 protein: CASSLTSFSYEQYF
D gene: TRBD2; V gene: TRBV14; J gene: TRBJ2-2; clone size: NA; CDR3 DNA: TGTGCCAGCAGCAAAGCCCTCAGCGGGAGGGTAGGGTCCGGGGAGCTGTTTTTT; CDR3 protein: CASSKALSGRVGSGELFF
D gene: TRBD1; V gene: TRBV9; J gene: TRBJ1-2; clone size: few; CDR3 DNA: TGTGCCAGCAGCGTAGCGACAGGGAACTATGGCTACACCTTC; CDR3 protein: CASSVATGNYGYTF
D gene: NA; V gene: TRBV5-1; J gene: TRBJ2-5; clone size: NA; CDR3 DNA: TGCGCCAGCGCCGGGGGCAGGCCGCAAGAGACCCAGTACTTC; CDR3 protein: CASAGGRPQETQYF
D gene: NA; V gene: TRBV28; J gene: TRBJ2-1; clone size: few; CDR3 DNA: TGTGCCAGCAGTTTCCCCCCTCGGGATGAGCAGTTCTTC; CDR3 protein: CASSFPPRDEQFF
D gene: TRBD2; V gene: TRBV9; J gene: TRBJ2-1; clone size: NA; CDR3 DNA: TGTGCCAGCAGCGTAGAGCTAGCGGGAGGGTGGGATGAGCAGTTCTTC; CDR3 protein: CASSVELAGGWDEQFF
D gene: NA; V gene: TRBV5-1; J gene: TRBJ1-1; clone size: NA; CDR3 DNA: TGCGCCAGCAGGCACGTTGACGGGGGCCCACCTACTGAAGCTTTCTTT; CDR3 protein: CASRHVDGGPPTEAFF
D gene: NA; V gene: TRBV18; J gene: TRBJ2-3; clone size: NA; CDR3 DNA: TGTGCCAGCTCACCACGTGCACCAGGCACAGATACGCAGTATTTT; CDR3 protein: CASSPRAPGTDTQYF
D gene: TRBD2; V gene: TRBV5-4; J gene: TRBJ2-1; clone size: NA; CDR3 DNA: TGTGCCAGCAGCTTAACGGCGGGGGGCCAAAGGGAGGATGAGCAGTTCTTC; CDR3 protein: CASSLTAGGQREDEQFF
D gene: TRBD1; V gene: TRBV15; J gene: TRBJ2-5; clone size: once; CDR3 DNA: TGTGCCACCAGCAGCCTGGGGACAGGGGGCGGGGAGCAGTACTTC; CDR3 protein: CATSSLGTGGGEQYF
D gene: TRBD2; V gene: TRBV28; J gene: TRBJ2-5; clone size: NA; CDR3 DNA: TGTGCCAGCAGGGGGGGGGTAAGAGGGTTCCAAGAGACCCAGTACTTC; CDR3 protein: CASRGGVRGFQETQYF
D gene: TRBD2; V gene: TRBV6-6; J gene: TRBJ2-5; clone size: once; CDR3 DNA: TGTGCCAGCAGTTACCGACTAGCGGGAGAGACCCAGTACTTC; CDR3 protein: CASSYRLAGETQYF
D gene: NA; V gene: TRBV27; J gene: TRBJ1-1; clone size: once; CDR3 DNA: TGTGCCAGCAGTTTATCTGGCAGGAACACTGAAGCTTTCTTT; CDR3 protein: CASSLSGRNTEAFF
D gene: NA; V gene: TRBV12-5; J gene: TRBJ2-5; clone size: NA; CDR3 DNA: TGTGCTAGTGGTTCCCTAAGGGGGTCGGGGAACCAAGAGACCCAGTACTTC; CDR3 protein: CASGSLRGSGNQETQYF
D gene: TRBD1; V gene: TRBV15; J gene: TRBJ1-2; clone size: NA; CDR3 DNA: TGTGCCACCAGCAGAGACGGGACAGGGGGCCACTATGGCTACACCTTC; CDR3 protein: CATSRDGTGGHYGYTF
D gene: TRBD2; V gene: TRBV11-2; J gene: TRBJ2-7; clone size: once; CDR3 DNA: TGTGCCAGCAGCTTAGCGGGAGTAGCGGGAGTATACGAGCAGTACTTC; CDR3 protein: CASSLAGVAGVYEQYF
D gene: TRBD2; V gene: TRBV7-2; J gene: TRBJ2-7; clone size: NA; CDR3 DNA: TGTGCCAGCAGTCGAACCTCGTATGAGGGACTAGGGTCCTACGAGCAGTACTTC; CDR3 protein: CASSRTSYEGLGSYEQYF
D gene: NA; V gene: TRBV27; J gene: TRBJ1-1; clone size: NA; CDR3 DNA: TGTGCCAGCAGTTCTACAGGGAACACTGAAGCTTTCTTT; CDR3 protein: CASSSTGNTEAFF
D gene: TRBD2; V gene: TRBV7-2; J gene: TRBJ2-5; clone size: once; CDR3 DNA: TGTGCCAGCAGCTTAATAGCGGGAGGGCCCGAAGAGACCCAGTACTTC; CDR3 protein: CASSLIAGGPEETQYF
D gene: TRBD2; V gene: TRBV18; J gene: TRBJ2-7; clone size: NA; CDR3 DNA: TGTGCCAGCTCACCAGGACTAGCGGGAGGGATCGAGCAGTACTTC; CDR3 protein: CASSPGLAGGIEQYF
D gene: NA; V gene: TRBV5-1; J gene: TRBJ2-7; clone size: NA; CDR3 DNA: TGCGCCAGCAGCTTGGGCCCCGGTGGTTACGAGCAGTACTTC; CDR3 protein: CASSLGPGGYEQYF
D gene: NA; V gene: TRBV19; J gene: TRBJ1-1; clone size: NA; CDR3 DNA: TGTGCCAGCCGACAGCTGAACACTGAAGCTTTCTTT; CDR3 protein: CASRQLNTEAFF
D gene: TRBD1; V gene: TRBV30; J gene: TRBJ1-6; clone size: once; CDR3 DNA: TGTGCCTGGAGGCCTCGGGACAGTAGGGGACCCCTCCACTTT; CDR3 protein: CAWRPRDSRGPLHF
D gene: NA; V gene: TRBV5-1; J gene: TRBJ1-1; clone size: NA; CDR3 DNA: TGCGCCAGCAGCTTGAGAGGGCAGCGAACAAACTTGAACACTGAAGCTTTCTTT; CDR3 protein: CASSLRGQRTNLNTEAFF
D gene: TRBD2; V gene: TRBV27; J gene: TRBJ2-2; clone size: NA; CDR3 DNA: TGTGCCAGCAGTTTATTGGTCCCCCGCGGGGGGGACACCGGGGAGCTGTTTTTT; CDR3 protein: CASSLLVPRGGDTGELFF
D gene: NA; V gene: TRBV7-2; J gene: TRBJ1-5; clone size: NA; CDR3 DNA: TGTGCCAGCAGCCTCCAGGGAGGCAATCAGCCCCAGCATTTT; CDR3 protein: CASSLQGGNQPQHF
D gene: NA; V gene: TRBV30; J gene: TRBJ1-1; clone size: NA; CDR3 DNA: TGTGCCTGGACCCCCCGAGGGGGATGGACTGAAGCTTTCTTT; CDR3 protein: CAWTPRGGWTEAFF
D gene: NA; V gene: TRBV11-2; J gene: TRBJ2-1; clone size: once; CDR3 DNA: TGTGCCAGCAGCTTACGCGGGGTTTCCTACAATGAGCAGTTCTTC; CDR3 protein: CASSLRGVSYNEQFF
D gene: TRBD2; V gene: TRBV9; J gene: TRBJ2-3; clone size: NA; CDR3 DNA: TGTGCCAGCAGCGTATGGTATAGCACCGGGACTAGCGGGATGTCTAGCACAGATACGCAGTATTTT; CDR3 protein: CASSVWYSTGTSGMSSTDTQYF
D gene: NA; V gene: TRBV27; J gene: TRBJ2-1; clone size: NA; CDR3 DNA: TGTGCCAGCAGCAAGCGCAATGAGCAGTTCTTC; CDR3 protein: CASSKRNEQFF
D gene: TRBD2; V gene: TRBV5-6; J gene: TRBJ2-1; clone size: NA; CDR3 DNA: TGTGCCAGCAGCTTTAGACTAGCGCGGGAGCAGTTCTTC; CDR3 protein: CASSFRLAREQFF
D gene: NA; V gene: TRBV5-4; J gene: TRBJ2-1; clone size: NA; CDR3 DNA: TGTGCCAGCAGCCAGGGGAGCTCCTACAATGAGCAGTTCTTC; CDR3 protein: CASSQGSSYNEQFF
D gene: NA; V gene: TRBV2; J gene: TRBJ2-1; clone size: NA; CDR3 DNA: TGTGCCAGCAGTGAGACTCGACAGGATGAGCAGTTCTTC; CDR3 protein: CASSETRQDEQFF
D gene: NA; V gene: TRBV5-4; J gene: TRBJ1-3; clone size: NA; CDR3 DNA: TGTGCCAGCAGCTTGGGGCGGCAAGTAGGAAACACCATATATTTT; CDR3 protein: CASSLGRQVGNTIYF
D gene: NA; V gene: TRBV7-8; J gene: TRBJ2-3; clone size: NA; CDR3 DNA: TGTGCCAGCAGCTTATTAGAGGTCACAGATACGCAGTATTTT; CDR3 protein: CASSLLEVTDTQYF
D gene: TRBD1; V gene: TRBV2; J gene: TRBJ2-2; clone size: NA; CDR3 DNA: TGTGCCAGCAGTGAACAGGGGGCGGGCACCGGGGAGCTGTTTTTT; CDR3 protein: CASSEQGAGTGELFF